Listed below are T cell receptor beta chains from one sample, sequenced in a study of T cell changes during pregnancy in multiple sclerosis. Clones were sequenced by immunoSEQ multiplex PCR, and TCRdb holds only the in-frame ones, with some missing. The sample shows over 90,000 clones, approximately 93% of them seen only once. Here the sequenced sample was peripheral blood, taken after pregnancy. These receptors were taken from a female donor with multiple sclerosis, enrolled in a pregnancy study. Each CDR3 is given without its conserved first and last residue. The order of the fields is clone size, D gene, J gene, V gene, CDR3 protein. A D gene is named only where the DNA matches it firmly. Not every row has a clone size; where given, it reads once, few, many or a size class.

- - TRBJ2-1 TRBV4-3 ASSQVGVLGQF
- TRBD1 TRBJ1-2 TRBV30 AWDRGHGGYT
- - TRBJ2-7 TRBV4-1 ASSQEGGYEQY
- - TRBJ1-2 TRBV6-1 ASGVGGRGYT
- TRBD2 TRBJ2-2 TRBV18 ASSPPVSGRSSGELF
- - TRBJ2-3 TRBV7-6 ASSLLFAGAFTDTQY
- - TRBJ2-7 TRBV5-1 ASSLEQGGSYEQY
- - TRBJ2-7 TRBV29-1 SVVLQVTTNEQY
- TRBD1 TRBJ2-5 TRBV6-5 ASSLRQGSRGETQY
- TRBD1 TRBJ2-5 TRBV18 ASSPDDRGEETQY
- TRBD1 TRBJ2-6 TRBV29-1 SVDAQGTGANVLT
- TRBD2 TRBJ2-1 TRBV2 ASTPILAGDPNEQF
- - TRBJ2-3 TRBV14 ASSLWTASSGTDTQY
- TRBD1 TRBJ2-2 TRBV29-1 SVTYRGLGELF
- TRBD2 TRBJ2-4 TRBV7-2 ASSPGLAGNIQY
- TRBD1 TRBJ2-7 TRBV4-1 ASSQEGTGGRQQY
- - TRBJ2-6 TRBV4-3 ASSPNRANSGANVLT
- - TRBJ2-3 TRBV2 ASGWTASTDTQY
- - TRBJ1-1 TRBV28 ASTLGRVGTEAF
- - TRBJ1-4 TRBV5-8 ASSPARGSSNEKLF
- - TRBJ2-7 TRBV5-1 ASSLIEYEQY
- - TRBJ2-1 TRBV4-1 ASSPDRRAYHEQF
- TRBD1 TRBJ2-7 TRBV2 ASRDSTYEQY
- TRBD2 TRBJ2-5 TRBV25-1 ASTRHAGGSETQY
- - TRBJ2-1 TRBV9 ASSLGSGGSYNEQF
- - TRBJ1-2 TRBV5-4 ASSLWSASYGYT
- - TRBJ2-7 TRBV2 ASTYTGPEQY
- - TRBJ1-1 TRBV5-1 ASSSRGNTEAF
- - TRBJ2-3 TRBV19 ASSISLSTDTQY
- - TRBJ1-1 TRBV5-5 ASSFPPGAF
- - TRBJ2-4 TRBV30 AWSEYPKRAKNIQY
- - TRBJ2-1 TRBV27 ASSFRERASEQF
- TRBD2 TRBJ2-4 TRBV6-1 ASSEELAGAKNIQY
- TRBD1 TRBJ1-2 TRBV18 ASSQIMPGQTINYGYT
- - TRBJ2-1 TRBV7-9 ASSGSRQTYNEQF
once - TRBJ1-1 TRBV20-1 SAVGQGKAF
- - TRBJ2-5 TRBV2 ATLLTQVGAIQETQY
- TRBD2 TRBJ2-5 TRBV5-1 ASSLMASGSQETQY
- - TRBJ1-5 TRBV5-1 ASSSEPSSNQPQH
- TRBD1 TRBJ2-4 TRBV29-1 SVTGTGGTKNIQY
once TRBD1 TRBJ2-2 TRBV25-1 ASSAGTGGPTGELF
- TRBD2 TRBJ2-7 TRBV29-1 SVSASGSWYEQY
- TRBD1 TRBJ2-7 TRBV19 ASAQGAQYEQY
- TRBD2 TRBJ2-7 TRBV28 ASSSAGGSSYEQY
- TRBD2 TRBJ2-1 TRBV11-2 ASSLELAGYNEQF
many - TRBJ2-1 TRBV7-6 ASSLSGPLVLSYNEQF
- - TRBJ2-2 TRBV7-2 ASSYVTGELF
- TRBD1 TRBJ2-7 TRBV9 ASSPGTGGREQY
- TRBD2 TRBJ2-4 TRBV28 ASSPGLVMAKNIQY
- TRBD1 TRBJ1-4 TRBV25-1 ASRRQGATNEKLF